This T cell receptor (beta chain) was sequenced during a study of cytomegalovirus exposure and HLA in healthy donors (dated by TCRdb to about 2017). With respect to the entire study: According to a later analysis, the approximately 120 validation repertoires were produced on the same platform as the 666 repertoires of the first cohort. The aim of the study was to test whether cataloging public T cell receptors could identify signatures of past pathogen exposure. A separate validation cohort of 100 to 150 different subjects was used in addition to the roughly 670-subject first cohort. High-throughput TCR immunosequencing, statistical association of individual TCRs with disease status, and machine learning were combined to predict cytomegalovirus infection status. Broad study findings and their caveats: Cytomegalovirus status was reported to be diagnosed by the classifier with high specificity and sensitivity in both the original and validation cohorts. According to the authors, the approach could potentially be generalized to other disease states and immunological phenotypes. In a later analysis, TCRs clustered in the first cohort were found to also tend to co-occur in the 130 or so validation repertoires, with 85% to 95% of cluster scores above 0. A total of around 150 TCR beta chains were listed by the study as associated with cytomegalovirus. The validation cohort had no HLA typing available for a later analysis, so co-occurrence within that cohort was assessed over all 130 or so repertoires. Three of the identified cytomegalovirus-associated TCR beta chains were confirmed in vitro to be specific for cytomegalovirus antigens. Most TCR sequences were seen in very few donors, while some public TCRs were found in many individuals.

For this clone: The clone's antigen remains unknown. It has no much larger one-base neighbor in the sample; base qualities were not kept.

Library construction relied on the immunoSEQ multiplex PCR assay. Per the source publication's procedure: To diagnose cytomegalovirus status from the catalog of TCR beta chain sequences, a statistical classification framework was built. TCRdb carries this immuneACCESS record with in-frame sequences only. Its versions omit some clonotypes, under half of them owing to an unresolved V gene in the studies checked, with the rest unexplained. The D gene and trimming were derived from the DNA, and the V and J assignments and clone size from that table. Within this sample are approximately 200,000 clones, with about 90% of them counted one time only. The top ten constitute 2.9% of the sample. The CDR3 holds 13 amino acids from the cysteine to the phenylalanine. The kept DNA is CDR3 alone, 39 bases in frame from the first base. CDR1 and CDR2 were assigned from the germline V gene as MNHEY and SVGAGI. At the junction V is shortened by 0 bases and J by 5 bases, with 7 bases in between.

The donors were included in the validation cohort of 120 subjects, a group kept apart from the roughly 610-subject first cohort. The TCR originated in a woman younger than 35 in good health and CMV-seronegative. The chain was built from TRBV6-5 and TRBJ2-5; a confident D gene designation cannot be given. Material for sequencing was PBMCs. The CDR3 corresponds to CASSYSRSETQYF. The bases are TGTGCCAGCAGTTACTCGAGGTCGGAGACCCAGTACTTC.